This is a list of T cell receptor beta chains from one sample in a study of beta chain features in type 1 diabetes. This table comes from immunoSEQ multiplex PCR, and its TCRdb copy is limited to in-frame clones, with some not included. The data show fewer than 150,000 clones, with around 7% seen just once and more than 1.1% held by the top ten. Specimen: central memory CD4+ T cells from blood. All receptors derive from a young woman in good health. CDR3s include the opening cysteine and the closing phenylalanine or tryptophan. Each record gives: clone size, J gene, V gene, D gene, CDR3 protein, CDR3 DNA. A D gene is named only where the DNA matches it firmly. For some rows the clone size is stated as once, few or many, or as a class when expanded; others skip it.

abundance: NA
j_gene: TRBJ2-7
v_gene: TRBV7-8
d_gene: TRBD2
CDR3aa: CASSKEGLGLAGGVSEQYF
CDR3nt: TGTGCCAGCAGCAAAGAGGGATTGGGACTAGCGGGAGGGGTGAGCGAGCAGTACTTC

abundance: few
j_gene: TRBJ1-2
v_gene: TRBV18
d_gene: NA
CDR3aa: CASSPTDAYGYTF
CDR3nt: TGTGCCAGCTCACCGACAGATGCCTATGGCTACACCTTC

abundance: NA
j_gene: TRBJ2-1
v_gene: TRBV19
d_gene: TRBD2
CDR3aa: CASSIDPPSSGRAYNEQFF
CDR3nt: TGTGCCAGTAGTATAGATCCCCCCTCTAGCGGGAGGGCCTACAATGAGCAGTTCTTC

abundance: NA
j_gene: TRBJ2-7
v_gene: TRBV4-2
d_gene: NA
CDR3aa: CASSQEGAVPYEQYF
CDR3nt: TGTGCCAGCAGCCAAGAGGGGGCCGTCCCATACGAGCAGTACTTC

abundance: few
j_gene: TRBJ1-2
v_gene: TRBV28
d_gene: TRBD1
CDR3aa: CASSIRTGGSYGYTF
CDR3nt: TGTGCCAGCAGTATCCGGACAGGGGGTAGCTATGGCTACACCTTC

abundance: few
j_gene: TRBJ1-1
v_gene: TRBV18
d_gene: TRBD1
CDR3aa: CASSPESGTAEAFF
CDR3nt: TGTGCCAGCTCTCCCGAATCCGGGACAGCTGAAGCTTTCTTT

abundance: few
j_gene: TRBJ2-5
v_gene: TRBV9
d_gene: NA
CDR3aa: CASSGFMASEYQETQYF
CDR3nt: TGTGCCAGCAGCGGCTTCATGGCTTCGGAGTACCAAGAGACCCAGTACTTC

abundance: NA
j_gene: TRBJ2-3
v_gene: TRBV5-1
d_gene: NA
CDR3aa: CASSRVAGTDTQYF
CDR3nt: TGCGCCAGCAGCCGAGTCGCGGGCACAGATACGCAGTATTTT

abundance: many
j_gene: TRBJ2-1
v_gene: TRBV6-6
d_gene: TRBD2
CDR3aa: CALGLGLANEQFF
CDR3nt: TGTGCCCTAGGGCTTGGACTAGCTAATGAGCAGTTCTTC

abundance: few
j_gene: TRBJ2-1
v_gene: TRBV2
d_gene: TRBD2
CDR3aa: CASTRGLAYNEQFF
CDR3nt: TGTGCCAGCACTAGGGGACTAGCCTACAATGAGCAGTTCTTC

abundance: few
j_gene: TRBJ2-1
v_gene: TRBV10-3
d_gene: TRBD2
CDR3aa: CAISQLAGSSYNEQFF
CDR3nt: TGTGCCATCAGTCAACTAGCGGGGAGCTCCTACAATGAGCAGTTCTTC

abundance: NA
j_gene: TRBJ1-1
v_gene: TRBV6-5
d_gene: NA
CDR3aa: CASSYNGKTNTEAFF
CDR3nt: TGTGCCAGCAGTTACAACGGGAAAACGAACACTGAAGCTTTCTTT

abundance: many
j_gene: TRBJ2-3
v_gene: TRBV7-9
d_gene: TRBD1
CDR3aa: CASSPGQGGDTQYF
CDR3nt: TGTGCCAGCAGCCCGGGACAGGGCGGTGATACGCAGTATTTT

abundance: few
j_gene: TRBJ2-7
v_gene: TRBV28
d_gene: NA
CDR3aa: CASHPPTGSYEQYF
CDR3nt: TGTGCCAGCCACCCCCCCACCGGCTCCTACGAGCAGTACTTC

abundance: few
j_gene: TRBJ1-2
v_gene: TRBV25-1
d_gene: NA
CDR3aa: CASSESGELRGYTF
CDR3nt: TGTGCCAGCAGTGAATCGGGGGAACTAAGAGGCTACACCTTC

abundance: few
j_gene: TRBJ2-5
v_gene: TRBV7-8
d_gene: NA
CDR3aa: CASSADRSQETQYF
CDR3nt: TGTGCCAGCAGCGCCGACAGGTCCCAAGAGACCCAGTACTTC

abundance: NA
j_gene: TRBJ2-1
v_gene: TRBV28
d_gene: TRBD2
CDR3aa: CASRTSGRGSYNEQFF
CDR3nt: TGTGCCAGCAGAACCAGCGGGAGAGGCTCCTACAATGAGCAGTTCTTC

abundance: many
j_gene: TRBJ1-5
v_gene: TRBV23-1
d_gene: TRBD1
CDR3aa: CASSQFRQGRQPQHF
CDR3nt: TGCGCCAGCAGTCAGTTTCGACAGGGAAGGCAGCCCCAGCATTTT

abundance: NA
j_gene: TRBJ2-1
v_gene: TRBV5-1
d_gene: NA
CDR3aa: CASSSLRDNEQFF
CDR3nt: TGCGCCAGCAGCTCGCTCCGGGACAATGAGCAGTTCTTC

abundance: many
j_gene: TRBJ2-2
v_gene: TRBV7-9
d_gene: NA
CDR3aa: CASRAGSNTGELFF
CDR3nt: TGTGCCAGCAGGGCGGGATCGAACACCGGGGAGCTGTTTTTT

abundance: NA
j_gene: TRBJ1-1
v_gene: TRBV28
d_gene: TRBD1
CDR3aa: CASIRTGGNTEAFF
CDR3nt: TGTGCCAGCATCAGGACAGGGGGGAACACTGAAGCTTTCTTT

abundance: few
j_gene: TRBJ1-4
v_gene: TRBV7-8
d_gene: TRBD1
CDR3aa: CASSQRSQGEGEKLFF
CDR3nt: TGTGCCAGCAGCCAACGATCACAGGGGGAAGGGGAAAAACTGTTTTTT

abundance: NA
j_gene: TRBJ2-3
v_gene: TRBV7-8
d_gene: TRBD1
CDR3aa: CASSLSGTGYTDTQYF
CDR3nt: TGTGCCAGCAGCTTATCCGGGACAGGGTACACAGATACGCAGTATTTT

abundance: many
j_gene: TRBJ2-7
v_gene: TRBV28
d_gene: NA
CDR3aa: CASSSGSHYEQYF
CDR3nt: TGTGCCAGCAGTTCAGGGTCCCACTACGAGCAGTACTTC

abundance: many
j_gene: TRBJ2-7
v_gene: TRBV9
d_gene: TRBD1
CDR3aa: CASSVEGAGEQYF
CDR3nt: TGTGCCAGCAGCGTAGAGGGGGCGGGCGAGCAGTACTTC

abundance: NA
j_gene: TRBJ2-2
v_gene: TRBV5-5
d_gene: TRBD2
CDR3aa: CASRQGLAGGVTGELFF
CDR3nt: TGTGCCAGCAGGCAGGGACTAGCGGGCGGGGTCACCGGGGAGCTGTTTTTT